The 11 T cell receptor beta chains reported below all come from one sample, sequenced in a study of T cell changes during pregnancy in multiple sclerosis. Method: immunoSEQ multiplex PCR; TCRdb's copy keeps in-frame clones and lacks some. The repertoire consists of roughly 120,000 clones, with approximately 90% occurring once and the leading ten covering 1.5%. This specimen was peripheral blood, taken in the third trimester of pregnancy. The receptors shown here come from a female donor with multiple sclerosis, enrolled in a pregnancy study.

A single count supports this clone. V gene TRBV27 combines with J gene TRBJ2-5, with D hard to call. V was pared by 0 bases and J by 5 bases, with 4 bases between. The CDR3 has 12 amino acids. CDR1 is MNHEY, CDR2 SMNVEV, per germline (reference sequence). DNA for the CDR3: TGTGCCAGCAGTTTATCCGGGGAGACCCAGTACTTC. Translation: CASSLSGETQYF.

As regards this clone: The sample contains more than one DNA sequence encoding this CDR3. The rearrangement uses TRBV6-5 and TRBJ2-1; 11 bases agree with TRBD2. Germline trimming cut 4 bases from V and 3 bases from J; bases unmatched to any gene: 2. CDR3 length: 15 amino acids. From germline, CDR1 is MNHEY and CDR2 SVGAGI. This CDR3 is CASSSGTSGYNEQFF. CDR3 coding DNA: TGTGCCAGCAGTTCAGGGACTAGCGGCTACAATGAGCAGTTCTTC.

This chain links TRBV10-2 with TRBJ2-7; maybe TRBD1 (6 bases). CDR1 is WSHSY and CDR2 is SAAADI in the germline V gene. Trimming cost V 3 bases and J 5 bases, with 20 bases left between them. The CDR3 contains 16 residues. The CDR3 DNA sequence: TGCGCCAGCAGTGACGTGTATAGGCAGGGGCCCGACGAGCAGTACTTC. Encoded protein: CASSDVYRQGPDEQYF.

This chain uses TRBV28 with TRBJ2-7, with 8 bases aligning to TRBD2. V gave up 10 bases and J gave up 2 bases; unmatched junction bases: 10. Germline V gene lookup returns CDR1 MDHEN and CDR2 SYDVKM. The CDR3 contains 14 residues. CDR3 DNA sequence: TGTGCCACGGGAGGGGGGACGGCTACCTACGAGCAGTACTTC. The encoded protein is CATGGGTATYEQYF.

The rearrangement links TRBV4-1 to TRBJ2-1; 12 bases match TRBD2. The V gene's germline CDR1 is MGHRA and CDR2 YSYEKL. V shed 6 bases, J shed 7 bases, and the junction held 13 bases outside the gene matches. This CDR3 spans 17 amino acids. The CDR3 spells CASSPRLAGGPGNEQFF. The CDR3 coding sequence is TGCGCCAGCAGTCCCCGTCTAGCGGGAGGGCCGGGTAATGAGCAGTTCTTC.

The chain joins TRBV5-1 to TRBJ1-1; D is ambiguous. The CDR3 is 14 residues long. V lost 0 bases and J lost 4, with 10 bases in between. CDR1 and CDR2 (germline): SGHRS, YFSETQ. The CDR3 is CASSLEVRSTEAFF. CDR3 DNA sequence: TGCGCCAGCAGCTTGGAAGTTCGTAGCACTGAAGCTTTCTTT.

The chain is built from TRBV28 and TRBJ1-2; 7 nucleotides align to TRBD1. V lost 6 bases, J lost 4 bases, and 5 bases stayed unmatched. Germline V gene sequence: CDR1 MDHEN, CDR2 SYDVKM. The CDR3 loop spans 13 amino acids. CDR3 nucleotides: TGTGCCAGCAGCCTACAGGGGATCTATGGCTACACCTTC. Translated, it gives CASSLQGIYGYTF.

A single count supports this clone. Written as DNA, the CDR3 is TGTGCCAGCAGCTTTCGACTAGATGAGCAGTTCTTC. It codes for CASSFRLDEQFF. The chain employs TRBV9 and TRBJ2-1, with D possibly TRBD2 on 6 matching bases. The germline V gene encodes CDR1 SGDLS and CDR2 YYNGEE. Trimming stripped 4 bases from V and 8 bases from J, with 10 bases between. CDR3 length: 12 residues.

The chain's CDR3 is CASSGDRGLPTGELFF. CDR3 DNA sequence: TGTGCCAGCAGCGGAGACAGGGGACTCCCCACCGGGGAGCTGTTTTTT. The chain couples TRBV9 to TRBJ2-2, with 8 bases that match TRBD1. Germline CDR1 is SGDLS and CDR2 is YYNGEE. The CDR3 is 16 amino acids. Trimming at V came to 3 bases and at J to 4 bases, leaving 8 bases not matched to a gene.

The chain's CDR3 is CASSRGASTEAFF. Written as DNA, the CDR3 is TGTGCCAGTAGTCGGGGGGCGAGTACTGAAGCTTTCTTT. The chain employs TRBV19 and TRBJ1-1, with D perhaps matching TRBD1 (6 bases). The CDR3 covers 13 residues. V lost 5 bases, J lost 5 bases, and 12 bases lay in between. CDR1 is LNHDA and CDR2 is SQIVND in the germline V gene (reference sequence). Supplemented by reference TRBV19 and TRBJ1-1, the full variable domain reads DGGITQSPKYLFRKEGQNVTLSCEQNLNHDAMYWYRQDPGQGLRLIYYSQIVNDFQKGDIAEGYSVSREKKESFPLTVTSAQKNPTAFYLCASSRGASTEAFFGQGTRLTVV.

The rearrangement links TRBV27 to TRBJ1-4; a weak D match, TRBD1 (6 bases). Trimming stripped 4 bases from V and 9 bases from J, with 18 bases between. CDR1 and CDR2 (germline): MNHEY, SMNVEV (reference sequence). The CDR3 is 15 residues long. CDR3 protein: CASSSHRESQKKLFF. Here the CDR3 DNA reads TGTGCCAGCAGTTCCCACAGGGAATCTCAGAAAAAACTGTTTTTT.